This T cell receptor (beta chain) was found in a study of blood T cell repertoires in COVID-19. Across the whole study: Donors in Cohort 3 counted as recovered after two negative PCRs, clearance, or symptom resolution. Sample material is recorded as cDNA or gDNA derived from T cells, B-cell-depleted T cells, or PBMCs.

Authors' processing steps: Quantification of nucleated cells was approximated via reference gene primer amplification. TCRdb keeps only in-frame clones here, not all; method: immunoSEQ multiplex PCR. That table is the source of V, J and clone size, and D and trimming were worked out from the DNA. The sample yields some 190,000 clones, about 85% seen once. J was trimmed by 6 bases and V by 9 bases; bases with no gene match: 14. The CDR3 length is 16 residues. CDR1 and CDR2 (germline): MGHDK, SYGVNS. The receptor's source is a woman aged 40-49 years in a cohort exposed to, infected with or recovered from COVID-19 (not recorded which). V is TRBV25-1 and J is TRBJ2-2, with 9 nucleotides matching TRBD1. Sequencing was performed on PBMCs or T cells enriched from blood (not recorded which). In nucleotides, the CDR3 is TGTGCCAGTGGACACCCCGGGGACAGGGTTGCCGGGGAGCTGTTTTTT. This translates into CASGHPGDRVAGELFF.